A selection of T cell receptor beta chains follows, all from one sample in a study of T cells after posttransplantation cyclophosphamide. Using immunoSEQ multiplex PCR, the repertoire was profiled, and TCRdb retains in-frame clones only, with some absent. The sample lists about 16,000 clones, 85% occurring once. Source: PBMCs, taken after allogeneic stem cell transplant with calcineurin inhibitor and methotrexate. These TCRs come from a female patient aged 18-29 years who received an allogeneic stem cell transplant from an unrelated donor, was CMV-positive, and had acute and chronic GVHD. Some T cells could come from the graft donor. CDR3s include the opening cysteine and the closing phenylalanine or tryptophan. Each record gives: D gene, V gene, J gene, CDR3 DNA, CDR3 protein. A D gene is named only where the DNA matches it firmly.

TRBD1	TRBV5-1	TRBJ2-7	TGCGCCAGCAGCTTAGGAGACAGGGGGACCAACGAGCAGTACTTC	CASSLGDRGTNEQYF
NA	TRBV7-9	TRBJ2-1	TGTGCCAGCAGTCTGGACATGGACCCATTCTCCTACAATGAGCAGTTCTTC	CASSLDMDPFSYNEQFF
NA	TRBV5-4	TRBJ1-2	TGTGCCTACGGGAAGGAATTGAAGGACTACACCTTC	CAYGKELKDYTF
NA	TRBV7-2	TRBJ2-7	TGTGCCAGCAGCTCCAACTACGAGCAGTACTTC	CASSSNYEQYF
TRBD2	TRBV19	TRBJ2-2	TGTGCCAGTAGCGCTGGCGGGAGGTCTGGCGGGGAGCTGTTTTTT	CASSAGGRSGGELFF
TRBD1	TRBV19	TRBJ1-3	TGTGCCAGTAGTTTGTTCGGACAGGCCTCTGGAAACACCATATATTTT	CASSLFGQASGNTIYF
TRBD1	TRBV11-2	TRBJ2-3	TGTGCCAGCAGCTTGACAGGGAGTAAGACAGATACGCAGTATTTT	CASSLTGSKTDTQYF
NA	TRBV4-1	TRBJ2-1	TGCGCCAGCAGCCAAGATAGACAGGAGAGGATGTTCTTC	CASSQDRQERMFF
TRBD2	TRBV7-9	TRBJ2-3	TGTGCCAGCAGCCCCATAGGACTAGCGGGAACCCCCACGCAGTATTTT	CASSPIGLAGTPTQYF
NA	TRBV6-6	TRBJ1-1	TGTGCCAGCAGTCCTCCTCAGGGGAGAGGGACTGAAGCTTTCTTT	CASSPPQGRGTEAFF
TRBD1	TRBV29-1	TRBJ2-3	TGCAGCGTTGTTGGGACAGGGTCTCGGGCAGATACGCAGTATTTT	CSVVGTGSRADTQYF